Sequencing of this TCR beta chain was carried out in a study of cytomegalovirus exposure and HLA in healthy donors (dated 2017 in TCRdb). Regarding the research as a whole: An earlier analysis of roughly 630 of the donors reported approximately 290 Gb of sequence data and roughly 110 million unique TCR beta sequences from around 200 million T cells. Rather than using new phenotypic data, the later analysis identified candidate immune exposures from TCR beta sequences and from how often those sequences occurred across donors. All discovery cohort repertoires had been generated on a single sequencing platform. To predict cytomegalovirus infection status, the study brought together high-throughput TCR immunosequencing, statistical association of individual TCRs with disease status, and machine learning. Donor age, sex, ethnicity and CMV serostatus were compiled together with the repertoire data. The study profiled the T cell repertoires of about 720 subjects by immunosequencing and related them to cytomegalovirus serostatus. In a later analysis, previously published TCR beta repertoires from 666 donors were re-analyzed and high-resolution HLA genotyping was added so that TCR occurrence patterns could be studied. Typing coverage differed by locus: A, B, C, DRB1 and DQB1 were typed in about 620-630 donors, DQA1 in about 510, DPA1 in some 600, and DPB1 in 450 to 490. The study aimed to test whether signatures of past pathogen exposure could be identified by cataloging public T cell receptors. Among over 350 genotyped donors of the cohort, an average of around 240,000 unique TCR beta nucleotide sequences were sequenced per donor, approximately 20% of them non-productive. Among the approximately 400 genotyped donors, more than 70% belonged to the genetic ancestry cluster associated with self-reported Caucasian donors. Both class I and class II loci were covered by HLA typing, at four-digit resolution. An early release that covered approximately 600 HLA-typed donors contained approximately 320 gigabases of sequencing data and 65 million to 100 million unique TCR sequences. Because of strong linkage in the cohort, roughly five DR-DQ haplotypes were treated as single units for association and clustering. Besides the first cohort of 666 subjects, a separate validation cohort made up of some 110 different subjects was used. A later genetic analysis took genome-wide SNP genotypes for about three fifths of the 666 donors and used that subset as a discovery cohort. In an earlier analysis of around 540 of the donors, high-throughput TCR beta sequencing was used to judge whether each TCR beta V gene segment behaved as functional or pseudogenic.

Beyond this particular receptor, the publication reports: A further reported finding was that TCR beta sequences accurately predicted the HLA-A and HLA-B alleles for most subjects in the first cohort. Roughly uniform sequencing depth across donors was assumed in presence/absence analyses, although this assumption may not hold. The cohort was sequenced for TCR beta chains only, and without alpha or paired-chain data the features that could be detected were limited. In a later genetic analysis, a missense DCLRE1C variant was associated with V-gene and J-gene trimming of TCR beta chains, and the association was replicated in an independent cohort. Linkage disequilibrium might explain the correlated functional status among segregating V segments, but an unknown experimental factor could not be ruled out. It was suggested by the authors that the approach could potentially be generalized to other disease states and immunological phenotypes. Most TCR sequences were seen in very few donors, while some public TCRs were found in many individuals. According to a later genetic analysis, donors in an Asian-associated ancestry cluster had fewer N-insertions in productive TCRs than the approximately 650-donor mean. In an earlier analysis of 587 of the donors, most TCR beta V segments appeared in productive rearrangements about 87% or about 30% of the time, broadly matching IMGT annotations. A later analysis found that most CMV-associated TCR beta chains appeared HLA-restricted, with HLA associations seemingly driven largely by CMV exposure. In both the original and validation cohorts, the classifier was reported to diagnose cytomegalovirus status with high specificity and sensitivity. Because HLA typing was unavailable for some donors at each locus, only the typed subset was used in association tests. A total of around 150 TCR beta chains were listed by the study as associated with cytomegalovirus. For the cohort, immune exposure information was limited to CMV serostatus. A later analysis found that HLA-associated TCR beta chains were more clonally expanded and had lower generation probabilities than equally common non-associated chains. In vitro tests confirmed that a few of the cytomegalovirus-associated TCR beta chains recognize cytomegalovirus antigens. A later analysis associated about 16,000 TCR beta sequences with specific HLA alleles at a false discovery rate of 0.05. In a later analysis, the rate of TCR association differed among HLA loci, with DRB1 alleles having the most associated TCRs and HLA-C alleles having the fewest. When HLA alleles, especially DR and DQ, strongly co-occurred, TCR associations were difficult to assign to individual alleles. Some IMGT-functional V segments, including TRBV6-2 and TRBV6-3, could not be distinguished by the 87-base-pair reads and were therefore excluded. In a later analysis, several top co-occurrence clusters were reported to appear linked to parvovirus B19, influenza, CMV and Epstein-Barr virus. The sequencing pipeline was judged likely to have produced a cluster of highly shared sequence variants as a technical artifact. Because counts were too low, some 17 rarely observed V segments, including chromosome 9 orphons, were excluded from the earlier analysis of around 640 of the donors.

The library came from the immunoSEQ multiplex PCR assay. For the multiplex PCR, a mixture combining 60 forward primers for TCR Vbeta segments and 13 reverse primers for TCR Jbeta segments was used. The CDR3 region of rearranged TCR beta genes was amplified from genomic DNA with a multiplex PCR assay. Amplified TCR beta libraries were sequenced as 87-base-pair reads on the Illumina HiSeq System. Per the source publication's procedure: In a later analysis, tens of millions of unique TCR beta chains were counted across the 650 to 750 repertoires, and roughly 9.9 million of these chains were shared by at least two donors. Raw reads were error-corrected and collapsed into unique sequences by a nearest-neighbor algorithm in which closely related sequences were merged to remove PCR and sequencing errors. V, D and J gene segments were assigned by aligning CDR3 sequences to IMGT reference sequences. Each retained sequence needed at least a six-nucleotide match to both a V gene segment and a J gene segment. Rearrangements were called productive when the CDR3 lacked stop codons and stayed in frame with V and J; all others were non-productive. CDR3 was defined by IMGT convention, running from the second conserved V-encoded cysteine to the conserved J-encoded phenylalanine. Sequences without an unambiguous match to a single V gene segment were excluded from the earlier analysis of several hundred of the donors. In an earlier analysis of 587 of the donors, V segments were called functional above 56.7% productive rearrangements and were called segregating when the between-donor standard deviation exceeded 5%. A statistical classification framework was built to diagnose cytomegalovirus status from the catalog of TCR beta chain sequences. In a later analysis, TCR nucleotide sequences were compared against IMGT/GENE-DB human TR gene sequences so that V and J genes could be assigned. In a later analysis, CDR3 sequences and most-parsimonious VDJ recombination scenarios were assigned using the TCRdist pipeline. In a later analysis, each TCR beta chain was defined by its CDR3 amino acid sequence together with its V-gene family, and reads without a unique V-gene family were excluded. A later analysis removed several hundred highly shared, low-generation-probability nucleotide sequences to deal with suspected cross-contamination and a sequencing artifact. For each public chain, a later analysis derived a clonal expansion index from normalized ranks of inferred template counts within each repertoire. In a later analysis, generation probabilities were computed with a VDJ recombination model fitted to out-of-frame rearrangements, and the resulting probabilities were checked against IGoR. A later analysis scored TCR-TCR, TCR-HLA and TCR-CMV co-occurrence with hypergeometric tests, applying a repertoire-size bias correction to TCR pairs. False discovery rates were estimated in a later analysis by permuting HLA or CMV assignments 20 times. In a later analysis, co-occurring TCRs were grouped with DBSCAN, and TCRdist sequence similarity was added when clustering was performed within HLA-allele-positive subsets. For co-occurrence clustering, repertoires with fewer than 30,000 or more than 120,000 public chains were excluded, along with about five repertoires with anomalous nucleotide sharing. TCRdb limited this immuneACCESS table to in-frame rearrangements with V and J called. A share of clones is missing; checked studies link under half to unresolved V genes, and the rest is unexplained. The V and J calls and clone size were taken over from that table, and D and trimming were inferred from the DNA. The sample table holds about 150,000 clones, of which roughly 70% were seen once. The ten largest account for around 7% of the sample.

As encoded in the germline V gene (reference sequence), CDR1 is GTSNPN while CDR2 is SVGIG. Trimmed from V: 2 bases; trimmed from J: 0 bases; junction bases lacking a gene match: 7. Spanning cysteine to phenylalanine, the CDR3 consists of 15 amino acids. Only the CDR3 portion is preserved as DNA: 45 bases, with reading frame beginning at the first base. In the case of this clone: Its binding antigen is unknown. No much larger clonotype is one base removed from it; base qualities were not supplied.

In total, over 600 healthy bone marrow donors made up the cohort. At the time of sampling, every cohort member was nominally healthy, though immune exposures that went unrecorded were likely present. The donor was CMV seronegative and was included in the group of approximately 350 seronegative cohort members. Every donor gave a peripheral blood sample, and the peripheral blood mononuclear cells from that sample were used for TCR beta sequencing. The Qiagen DNeasy Blood Extraction Kit was used to extract genomic DNA from the blood cell samples. Here the chain combines TRBV30 and TRBJ2-7; TRBD1 matches 7 bases in the middle. The sequenced sample was PBMCs. The receptor's source is a man younger than 45 in good health and CMV-seronegative. The base sequence is TGTGCCTGGAGTCCCATCTGGGACAGCTCCTACGAGCAGTACTTC. Its coded protein is CAWSPIWDSSYEQYF.